These 25 T cell receptor beta chains were sequenced from one sample in a study of CD8 T cells in ankylosing spondylitis. TCRdb re-derived calls from the 5' RACE reads in MiXCR, one entry per CDR3 protein. The data hold nearly 350,000 distinct CDR3 sequences, with over 12% observed a single time. Material: blood, either unsorted or a sorted T cell fraction (not recorded which). All receptors come from a male donor with ankylosing spondylitis or in good health (not recorded which).

In this sample, this clonotype turned up a few times. V usage is TRBV27 and J usage is TRBJ2-2; no firm D call. V was pared by 6 bases and J by 6 bases, with 11 bases between. The germline V gene encodes CDR1 MNHEY and CDR2 SMNVEV (reference sequence). The CDR3 spans 13 residues. CDR3: CASSFDGPGELFF. Here the CDR3 DNA reads TGTGCCAGCAGCTTCGACGGGCCCGGGGAGCTGTTTTTT.

The sample holds a few counts of this clonotype. The chain recombines TRBV20-1 with TRBJ1-5, with 9 bases aligning to TRBD1. The CDR3 length is 14 residues. Per germline, CDR1 DFQATT and CDR2 SNEGSKA (reference sequence). After removal of 6 bases from V and 1 base from J, the junction contained 4 bases not matched to a gene. The CDR3 protein is CSALQGASNQPQHF. The CDR3 region has the DNA TGCAGTGCGTTACAGGGGGCGAGCAATCAGCCCCAGCATTTT.

This chain uses TRBV19 with TRBJ1-2; a possible D gene is TRBD1 (5 bases). CDR3 length equals 13 residues. The germline V and J ends were trimmed by 8 bases and 4 bases, with 14 bases remaining between them. In germline, CDR1 is LNHDA, CDR2 SQIVND (reference sequence). CDR3 nucleotide sequence: TGTGCCAGTGGACAAGGGAGCACCTATGGCTACACCTTC. It encodes CASGQGSTYGYTF. Filled out from reference TRBV19 and TRBJ1-2, the complete variable domain reads DGGITQSPKYLFRKEGQNVTLSCEQNLNHDAMYWYRQDPGQGLRLIYYSQIVNDFQKGDIAEGYSVSREKKESFPLTVTSAQKNPTAFYLCASGQGSTYGYTFGSGTRLTVV.

This clonotype was seen a few times. The rearrangement joins TRBV20-1 to TRBJ1-1; the D is unclear. Germline lookup yields CDR1 DFQATT and CDR2 SNEGSKA (reference sequence). V was shortened by 6 bases and J by 7 bases, with 12 bases between the two germline ends. The CDR3 length is 11 residues. The CDR3 loop reads CSAVSRIEAFF. CDR3 nucleotides: TGCAGTGCGGTGTCACGGATTGAAGCTTTCTTT.

This clonotype was observed at least ten times. V and J are TRBV12-3 or TRBV12-4 and TRBJ2-5; 7 bases fit TRBD2. The CDR3 runs 15 residues. V was clipped by 6 bases and J by 2 bases; unmatched bases: 9. The CDR3 loop is CASSEAPGGQETQYF. CDR3 DNA: TGTGCCAGCAGCGAAGCCCCCGGGGGGCAAGAGACCCAGTACTTC.

The genes are TRBV10-3 and TRBJ2-5; D call uncertain. The CDR3 length is 11 residues. Trimming shortened V by 8 bases and J by 5 bases, and 9 bases separated the two germline ends. In germline, CDR1 is ENHRY, CDR2 SYGVKD. As DNA, the CDR3 is TGTGCCATCTCGGTCGGTGAGACCCAGTACTTC. Residues: CAISVGETQYF.

This sequence joins TRBV6-5 and TRBJ2-2, with TRBD1 identical over 9 bases. Germline CDR1 reads MNHEY; CDR2 reads SVGAGI. The CDR3 covers 19 residues. V trimming: 4 bases; J trimming: 3 bases; junction bases outside the gene matches: 15. Written as DNA, the CDR3 is TGTGCCAGCAGTTCCTGGGGACAGGGTGGGGCTGGGGACACCGGGGAGCTGTTTTTT. Amino acid sequence: CASSSWGQGGAGDTGELFF.

V usage is TRBV5-1 and J usage is TRBJ2-7; 8 nucleotides agree with TRBD2. Germline V gene sequence: CDR1 SGHRS, CDR2 YFSETQ. The CDR3 is made up of 14 amino acids. The V and J ends lost 2 bases and 7 bases, in that order; junction bases with no gene match: 8. The CDR3 bases are TGCGCCAGCAGCTTAGCGGGAGCCCAGGGAGAGCAGTACTTC. It encodes CASSLAGAQGEQYF. The full variable domain, its missing parts supplied by reference TRBV5-1 and TRBJ2-7, is KAGVTQTPRYLIKTRGQQVTLSCSPISGHRSVSWYQQTPGQGLQFLFEYFSETQRNKGNFPGRFSGRQFSNSRSEMNVSTLELGDSALYLCASSLAGAQGEQYFGPGTRLTVT.

The V gene is TRBV5-1, the J gene TRBJ2-5; 8 nucleotides line up with TRBD2. Germline V gene lookup returns CDR1 SGHRS and CDR2 YFSETQ. The CDR3 is made up of 14 amino acids. After removal of 3 bases from V and 7 bases from J, the junction contained 8 bases not matched to a gene. The CDR3 reads CASSSKREIGTQYF. DNA for the CDR3: TGCGCCAGCAGCTCGAAGCGGGAGATAGGGACCCAGTACTTC.

The chain joins TRBV5-1 to TRBJ2-2; 10 bases fit TRBD2. V was pared by 3 bases and J by 4 bases, with 9 bases of the junction left unmatched. This CDR3 region has 17 residues. Germline V gene sequence: CDR1 SGHRS, CDR2 YFSETQ. CDR3 region: CASSYSLAGAGTGELFF. The CDR3 nucleotides read TGCGCCAGCAGCTATTCCCTAGCGGGAGCGGGCACCGGGGAGCTGTTTTTT.

This chain uses TRBV7-2 with TRBJ1-5; D is possibly TRBD1 (6 bases). Trimming left V 4 bases short and J 1 base short, with 14 bases between. Germline V gene lookup returns CDR1 SGHTA and CDR2 FQGNSA. CDR3 size: 16 residues. Written as DNA, the CDR3 is TGTGCCAGCAGCTCTCCGGGGGGGGCCAGCAATCAGCCCCAGCATTTT. The encoded protein is CASSSPGGASNQPQHF.

The genes are TRBV9 and TRBJ2-1; D is ambiguous. V lost 4 bases, J lost 8 bases, and 7 bases lay in between. The CDR3 length is 11 residues. Germline CDR1 reads SGDLS; CDR2 reads YYNGEE. DNA for the CDR3: TGTGCCAGCAGCCCGGAAGATGAGCAGTTCTTC. It yields the protein CASSPEDEQFF.

Ten or more counts support this clonotype. This chain joins TRBV10-1 and TRBJ2-3; no reliable D call. This CDR3 has 12 amino acids. From germline, CDR1 is WNHNN and CDR2 SYGVQD (reference sequence). V was cut by 2 bases and J by 4 bases, with 4 bases left in between. As DNA, the CDR3 is TGCGCCAGCAGTGAGGCGCCAGATACGCAGTATTTT. Protein: CASSEAPDTQYF.

This clonotype was counted at least ten times. The chain employs TRBV5-1 and TRBJ1-5; the D gene is possibly TRBD1 (6 bases). V lost 1 base and J 4 bases, leaving 9 bases between the germline ends. CDR1 is SGHRS, CDR2 YFSETQ, per germline. The CDR3 runs to 14 residues. The CDR3 sequence: CASSLTGSNQPQHF. The CDR3 bases are TGCGCCAGCAGCTTGACAGGGAGTAATCAGCCCCAGCATTTT.

The V call is TRBV15, the J call TRBJ2-3; 11 nucleotides align to TRBD2. This CDR3 contains 15 residues. V dropped 1 base and J dropped 6; count of bases not matched to a gene: 3. Germline assignment: CDR1 LNHNV and CDR2 YYDKDF (reference sequence). CDR3 sequence reads: CATSRVTSGGDTQYF. DNA of the CDR3: TGTGCCACCAGCAGAGTAACTAGCGGGGGCGATACGCAGTATTTT.

This sequence joins TRBV12-3 or TRBV12-4 and TRBJ2-3; the match to TRBD1 covers 12 bases. The CDR3 spans 17 residues. Trimming removed 5 bases from V and 4 bases from J; junction bases left unmatched: 10. Here the CDR3 DNA reads TGTGCCAGCAGTGACCTCCGGGACAGGGGGCGGGCAGATACGCAGTATTTT. Protein sequence: CASSDLRDRGRADTQYF.

This clonotype was detected only a few times. The V gene is TRBV20-1, the J gene TRBJ2-1, with D perhaps being TRBD1 or TRBD2 (5 bases each). Trimming left V 5 bases short and J 5 bases short, with 22 bases between. Germline assignment: CDR1 DFQATT and CDR2 SNEGSKA (reference sequence). This CDR3 has 16 residues. CDR3 sequence (DNA): TGCAGTGCTCCGCCGGGGCTAGCCGGGCCACACAATGAGCAGTTCTTC. This sequence encodes CSAPPGLAGPHNEQFF.

This clonotype was seen many times. The chain employs TRBV10-3 and TRBJ2-7; 11 positions agree with TRBD1. Germline CDR1 is ENHRY and CDR2 is SYGVKD. This CDR3 has 18 residues. J lost 4 bases, V lost 5 bases, and 16 bases had no gene match. Here the CDR3 reads CAISTLPGQGDRSYEQYF. The CDR3, as DNA: TGTGCCATCAGTACCCTCCCGGGACAGGGGGACCGGTCTTACGAGCAGTACTTC.

There are a few counts of this clonotype. J is TRBJ1-1 and V is TRBV12-3 or TRBV12-4; unclear D gene. The CDR3 totals 14 residues. V lost 4 bases, J lost 2 bases, and 11 bases lay in between. The CDR3 protein is CASSSRPLNTEAFF. The CDR3 bases are TGTGCCAGCAGTTCTCGCCCTTTAAACACTGAAGCTTTCTTT.

This chain connects TRBV5-1 to TRBJ1-2; D not resolved. Trimming removed 1 base at V and 7 bases at J, with 14 bases between. The CDR3 is 14 amino acids. Germline CDR1 and CDR2: SGHRS and YFSETQ. CDR3 DNA: TGCGCCAGCAGCTTGAGAGGGCCAGCCGGTGGCTACACCTTC. It encodes CASSLRGPAGGYTF.

This clonotype was counted between two and nine times. The J gene is TRBJ1-2, the V gene TRBV5-1; D ambiguous. The CDR3 totals 14 residues. V was shortened by 4 bases and J by 5 bases, with 15 bases between the two germline ends. CDR1 is SGHRS and CDR2 is YFSETQ in the germline V gene. CDR3 DNA sequence: TGCGCCAGCAGCATAGCGACGGAGAGTTATGGCTACACCTTC. As protein: CASSIATESYGYTF.

In its sample, this clonotype was seen a few times. The rearrangement uses TRBV4-1 and TRBJ2-5; D tentatively fits TRBD1 or TRBD2 (7 bases each). This CDR3 region has 17 residues. Germline CDR1 MGHRA, CDR2 YSYEKL. Trimming took off 1 base at V and 4 bases at J, with 19 bases between the two ends. In DNA, the CDR3 is TGCGCCAGCAGCCAAGCAGGTGCAGGGGGGGTGTCAGAGACCCAGTACTTC. Its protein is CASSQAGAGGVSETQYF.

The J gene is TRBJ1-4, the V gene TRBV3-1, with D perhaps matching TRBD1 (5 bases). Germline CDR1 reads LGHDT; CDR2 reads YNNKEL (reference sequence). The CDR3 consists of 16 residues. V shed 1 base and J shed 8 bases, with 17 bases lying between them. Here the CDR3 reads CASSQVGRGAREKLFF. DNA for the CDR3: TGTGCCAGCAGCCAAGTTGGGCGCGGGGCAAGAGAAAAACTGTTTTTT.

This clonotype has more than one count but fewer than ten. This chain links TRBV5-1 with TRBJ2-3; 7 nucleotides align to TRBD1. V gave up 2 bases and J gave up 5 bases; unmatched junction bases: 8. The germline V gene has CDR1 SGHRS and CDR2 YFSETQ. The CDR3 totals 15 residues. CDR3 sequence: CASSLLTGAVDTQYF. The CDR3 DNA reads as TGCGCCAGCAGCTTACTAACAGGGGCGGTAGATACGCAGTATTTT.

The V gene is TRBV5-1, the J gene TRBJ2-6; D remains unclear. CDR1 is SGHRS and CDR2 is YFSETQ in the germline V gene. Between the trimmed V and J ends, which lost 6 bases and 0 bases, there was a span of 10 bases. The CDR3 extends over 15 amino acids. In nucleotides, the CDR3 is TGCGCCAGCACCTTACCGGGCTCTGGGGCCAACGTCCTGACTTTC. Amino acid sequence: CASTLPGSGANVLTF.